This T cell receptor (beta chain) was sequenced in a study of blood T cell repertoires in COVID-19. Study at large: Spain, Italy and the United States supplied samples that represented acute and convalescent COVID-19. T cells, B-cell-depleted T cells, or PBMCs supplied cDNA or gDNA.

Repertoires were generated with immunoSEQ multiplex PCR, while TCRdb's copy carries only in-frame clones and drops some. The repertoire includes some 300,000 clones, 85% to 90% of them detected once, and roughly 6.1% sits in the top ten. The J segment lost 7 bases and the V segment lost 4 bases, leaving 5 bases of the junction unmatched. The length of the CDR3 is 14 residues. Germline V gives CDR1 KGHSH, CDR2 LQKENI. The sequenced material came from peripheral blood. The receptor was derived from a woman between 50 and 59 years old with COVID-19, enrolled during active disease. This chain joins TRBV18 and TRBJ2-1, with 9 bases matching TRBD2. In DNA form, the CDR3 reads TGTGCCAGCTCACAAGCGGGAGGTTTGAATGAGCAGTTCTTC. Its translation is CASSQAGGLNEQFF.